This T cell receptor (beta chain) was obtained from a study of blood T cell repertoires in COVID-19. Study as a whole: The analysed material was cDNA or gDNA that came from T cells, B-cell-depleted T cells, or PBMCs.

Trimming removed 6 bases from V and 10 bases from J; junction bases left unmatched: 12. Germline V gene sequence: CDR1 MNHEY, CDR2 SVGAGI. The CDR3 spans 15 residues. As originally analysed: Using reference gene primer amplification, nucleated cell counts were estimated. Assay: immunoSEQ multiplex PCR; the TCRdb copy retains only in-frame clones and omits some. V, J and clone size derive from that table, while D and trimming were established from the DNA sequence. The table has roughly 370,000 clones, around 87% seen once. Grouping used clinical history reported by participants in a survey and questionnaire. This clone appeared once.

Sequenced: PBMCs or T cells enriched from blood (not recorded which). The chain couples TRBV6-5 to TRBJ1-6; TRBD1 matches 7 bases. The TCR sequence derives from a woman in her 50s who had recovered from COVID-19. CDR3 DNA: TGTGCCAGCAGCCACGTCCGGGACAGAAGATCACCCCTCCACTTT. As protein: CASSHVRDRRSPLHF.